This T cell receptor (beta chain) was identified in a study of control samples from healthy donors and cancer patients. TCRdb keeps only in-frame clones here, not all; method: immunoSEQ multiplex PCR. Of 70,000 or so clones listed, more than 75% are singletons. The sequence came from a man between 45 and 60 years old in good health. Material for sequencing was blood.

CDR3 residues: CASSQQSGRAEDTQYF. The CDR3 DNA is TGTGCCAGCAGCCAACAAAGCGGGAGAGCCGAAGATACGCAGTATTTT. The V and J genes are TRBV4-2 and TRBJ2-3; the match to TRBD2 covers 8 bases. J gave up 5 bases and V 2 bases, and 9 bases lay outside the gene matches. CDR3 length equals 16 residues. From germline, CDR1 is LGHNA and CDR2 YNFKEQ.